This is a list of T cell receptor beta chains from one sample in a study of CD8+ T cells in alopecia areata. Some clones are missing from TCRdb's copy, which holds only in-frame ones; the method was immunoSEQ multiplex PCR. The profile shows under 250,000 clones, approximately 53% of them singletons. The sequencing sample was made of CD8+ T cells sorted from blood. Receptors originate from a human donor in good health. Both conserved end residues are part of each CDR3. The order of the fields is V gene, clone size, J gene, D gene, CDR3 protein, CDR3 DNA. The D gene is left open where the match is weak. Not all rows give a size; the values are once, few, many and, for expanded clones, a class.

TRBV19	NA	TRBJ1-2	TRBD1	CASSGTTGVLGYTF	TGTGCCAGTAGTGGTACAACAGGGGTACTTGGCTACACCTTC
TRBV10-3	few	TRBJ1-1	NA	CAISDNTEAFF	TGTGCCATCAGTGACAACACTGAAGCTTTCTTT
TRBV4-1	once	TRBJ1-2	NA	CASSQQYTANYGYTF	TGCGCCAGCAGCCAACAATATACTGCTAACTATGGCTACACCTTC
TRBV29-1	NA	TRBJ1-2	NA	CSVENPGTTYGYTF	TGCAGCGTTGAAAACCCCGGGACGACCTATGGCTACACCTTC
TRBV11-1	NA	TRBJ2-5	NA	CASSRGPAIQETQYF	TGTGCCAGCAGCCGGGGCCCAGCCATCCAAGAGACCCAGTACTTC
TRBV4-1	NA	TRBJ1-1	NA	CASRSGPQVTLEAFF	TGCGCCAGCAGATCCGGCCCACAGGTAACCCTTGAAGCTTTCTTT
TRBV2	NA	TRBJ2-3	TRBD1	CASIDRGRTDTQYF	TGTGCCAGCATCGACAGGGGTAGGACAGATACGCAGTATTTT
TRBV4-1	NA	TRBJ2-1	TRBD1	CASSPTGTGVFNEQFF	TGCGCCAGCAGCCCGACCGGGACAGGGGTATTCAATGAGCAGTTCTTC
TRBV30	NA	TRBJ2-7	NA	CAWSDTGYEQYF	TGTGCCTGGAGTGACACGGGGTACGAGCAGTACTTC
TRBV27	few	TRBJ2-7	NA	CASSLRGEGDEQYF	TGTGCCAGCAGTTTAAGGGGCGAGGGGGACGAGCAGTACTTC
TRBV29-1	NA	TRBJ2-7	NA	CSAQDPYEQYF	TGCAGCGCCCAGGATCCCTACGAGCAGTACTTC
TRBV18	few	TRBJ2-1	NA	CASSPTVVFHNEQFF	TGTGCCAGCTCACCAACGGTGGTTTTCCACAATGAGCAGTTCTTC
TRBV29-1	few	TRBJ2-5	NA	CSVGPASKMDQYF	TGCAGCGTTGGGCCAGCCTCAAAGATGGACCAGTACTTC
TRBV7-9	NA	TRBJ1-1	NA	CASSLALSERAFF	TGTGCCAGCAGCTTAGCCTTATCGGAGCGAGCTTTCTTT
TRBV29-1	few	TRBJ2-1	TRBD2	CSARLAGTTYNEQFF	TGCAGCGCCCGACTAGCGGGGACAACCTACAATGAGCAGTTCTTC
TRBV6-1	NA	TRBJ1-5	TRBD1	CASSERGGRSNQPQHF	TGTGCCAGCAGTGAGAGAGGGGGCCGCAGCAATCAGCCCCAGCATTTT
TRBV13	NA	TRBJ2-7	NA	CASSLEAGSEQYF	TGTGCCAGCAGCTTAGAAGCAGGATCCGAGCAGTACTTC
TRBV30	once	TRBJ2-5	TRBD1	CARLGTGGRETQYF	TGTGCCAGACTCGGGACAGGGGGGAGGGAGACCCAGTACTTC
TRBV27	NA	TRBJ2-1	NA	CASSPTDYNEQFF	TGTGCCAGCAGCCCGACGGATTACAATGAGCAGTTCTTC
TRBV27	few	TRBJ2-7	TRBD2	CASRLSGGPLEQYF	TGTGCCAGCAGACTTAGCGGGGGGCCCCTCGAGCAGTACTTC
TRBV29-1	NA	TRBJ2-1	TRBD1	CSVETGTGGFDEQFF	TGCAGCGTTGAAACCGGGACAGGGGGCTTTGATGAGCAGTTCTTC
TRBV2	NA	TRBJ2-1	NA	CASRSGASSYNEQFF	TGTGCCAGCAGGTCGGGTGCGAGCTCCTACAATGAGCAGTTCTTC
TRBV7-9	NA	TRBJ2-7	NA	CASSHRASYEQYF	TGTGCCAGCAGTCATAGGGCCTCCTACGAGCAGTACTTC
TRBV7-8	NA	TRBJ1-2	TRBD1	CASSLGTGYGYTF	TGTGCCAGCAGCTTAGGGACAGGGTATGGCTACACCTTC
TRBV6-5	few	TRBJ1-2	NA	CASSYLAGERNGYTF	TGTGCCAGCAGTTACTTGGCAGGGGAAAGGAATGGCTACACCTTC
TRBV2	NA	TRBJ1-2	TRBD1	CASSSGTGDYGYTF	TGTGCCAGCAGTTCCGGGACAGGGGACTATGGCTACACCTTC
TRBV27	NA	TRBJ2-7	NA	CASSLGQGTYEQYF	TGTGCCAGCAGTTTGGGCCAGGGGACCTACGAGCAGTACTTC
TRBV9	NA	TRBJ2-1	NA	CASSPPTGLLNEQFF	TGTGCCAGCAGCCCACCCACGGGACTCCTTAATGAGCAGTTCTTC
TRBV9	few	TRBJ1-2	NA	CASSGTRDTYGYTF	TGTGCCAGCAGCGGGACCAGGGACACCTATGGCTACACCTTC
TRBV30	few	TRBJ1-5	NA	CAWSVTGSGQPQHF	TGTGCCTGGAGTGTAACAGGGTCGGGTCAGCCCCAGCATTTT
TRBV7-9	NA	TRBJ2-5	NA	CASSLVQETQYF	TGTGCCAGCAGCCTCGTTCAGGAGACCCAGTACTTC
TRBV6-6	NA	TRBJ1-2	NA	CASTAEQMSGNDGYTF	TGTGCCAGCACCGCCGAACAGATGTCCGGGAACGATGGCTACACCTTC
TRBV6-5	NA	TRBJ2-1	TRBD2	CASSYIQGLAGSGQFF	TGTGCCAGCAGTTACATTCAGGGACTAGCGGGGTCCGGGCAGTTCTTC
TRBV2	NA	TRBJ1-6	TRBD1	CASSELGQGVDSPLHF	TGTGCCAGCAGTGAACTGGGACAGGGGGTTGACTCACCCCTCCACTTT
TRBV4-1	few	TRBJ2-3	NA	CASRGSPQSTDTQYF	TGCGCCAGCAGGGGGTCCCCGCAGAGCACAGATACGCAGTATTTT
TRBV25-1	NA	TRBJ2-2	NA	CASGIGGIPGELFF	TGTGCCAGCGGAATTGGTGGGATCCCCGGGGAGCTGTTTTTT
TRBV13	NA	TRBJ1-1	NA	CASRWRGALNTEAFF	TGTGCCAGCAGATGGAGGGGCGCGCTAAACACTGAAGCTTTCTTT
TRBV6-1	NA	TRBJ1-4	NA	CASKTTNEKLFF	TGTGCCAGCAAGACAACTAATGAAAAACTGTTTTTT
TRBV6-5	NA	TRBJ1-2	NA	CASSPGPTYGYTF	TGTGCCAGCAGCCCCGGGCCTACTTATGGCTACACCTTC
TRBV25-1	NA	TRBJ1-2	TRBD1	CASSDPGTGGAYGYTF	TGTGCCAGCAGTGACCCCGGGACAGGGGGAGCCTATGGCTACACCTTC
TRBV4-1	NA	TRBJ2-7	TRBD1	CASSHAGTGLAYEQYF	TGCGCCAGCAGCCACGCTGGGACAGGGCTTGCCTACGAGCAGTACTTC